The 16 T cell receptor beta chains reported below all come from one sample, sequenced in a study of T cell responses to AZD1222 COVID-19 vaccine (dated by TCRdb to 2020 to 2022). Libraries came from the immunoSEQ multiplex PCR assay. TCRdb retrieved this table from immuneACCESS and kept in-frame rearrangements only. Not all clones are present; in checked studies, unresolved V genes account for under half, and no reason is known for the remainder. This sample holds about 170,000 clones; 87% were observed only once. The ten most abundant clones make up 1.1% of the sample. The time point label corresponds to: about 28 days (+/-7) after the second vaccine dose. The sequences come from peripheral blood, collected 28 days after the second AZD1222 dose. The receptors were sampled from an adult who received the AZD1222 COVID-19 vaccine.

The DNA of the CDR3 is TGTGCCAGCACCCTCGGTGATACGCAGTATTTT. Translated, it gives CASTLGDTQYF. The chain combines TRBV12-3 or TRBV12-4 with TRBJ2-3; D remains ambiguous. The germline V and J ends were trimmed by 7 bases and 6 bases, with 8 bases remaining between them. CDR3 size: 11 residues.

The genes are TRBV6-5 and TRBJ1-2; 9 bases fit TRBD1. Germline V gene sequence: CDR1 MNHEY, CDR2 SVGAGI. This CDR3 is built from 14 residues. After removal of 10 bases from V and 5 bases from J, the junction contained 11 bases not matched to a gene. The chain's CDR3 is CATFSPGTGYGYTF. The CDR3, as DNA: TGTGCCACCTTTTCCCCCGGGACAGGGTATGGCTACACCTTC.

The chain combines TRBV7-9 with TRBJ1-1; TRBD1 is a possible D gene (5 bases). The V and J ends lost 6 bases and 11 bases respectively, with 10 bases between them. The CDR3 totals 10 residues. The V gene's germline CDR1 is SEHNR and CDR2 FQNEAQ (reference sequence). The CDR3 DNA reads TGTGCCAGCAGTATTGCAGGGGCTTTCTTT. This sequence encodes CASSIAGAFF.

A note on this clone: At the DNA level, this CDR3 is encoded by other sequences in the same sample as well. The chain recombines TRBV9 with TRBJ1-1; D is perhaps TRBD1 (6 bases). Germline CDR1 SGDLS, CDR2 YYNGEE. The CDR3 sequence is 13 residues long. The V end was cut by 3 bases, the J end by 1 base, with 7 bases between. CDR3 nucleotide sequence: TGTGCCAGCAGCGAACAGGGGAACACTGAAGCTTTCTTT. This gives the protein CASSEQGNTEAFF.

There are many counts of this clone. The chain employs TRBV18 and TRBJ1-6; possible D gene TRBD1, 5 bases. Germline V gene data show CDR1 as KGHSH and CDR2 as LQKENI. With 3 bases removed from V and 6 bases from J, the gap between germline ends came to 9 bases. The CDR3 length is 14 residues. DNA of the CDR3: TGTGCCAGCTCACCGGGACTGATTAATTCACCCCTCCACTTT. Protein sequence: CASSPGLINSPLHF. Together with reference TRBV18 and TRBJ1-6, the CDR3 gives the full variable domain: NAGVMQNPRHLVRRRGQEARLRCSPMKGHSHVYWYRQLPEEGLKFMVYLQKENIIDESGMPKERFSAEFPKEGPSILRIQQVVRGDSAAYFCASSPGLINSPLHFGNGTRLTVT.

V and J are TRBV2 and TRBJ1-1; 8 bases are a match to TRBD1. J lost 2 bases, V lost 6 bases, and 8 bases had no gene match. Germline lookup yields CDR1 SNHLY and CDR2 FYNNEI. The CDR3 consists of 15 residues. The CDR3 DNA follows: TGTGCCAGCAGCACTCGAACAGGGGGAAACACTGAAGCTTTCTTT. Protein: CASSTRTGGNTEAFF.

This clone appeared once. This chain uses TRBV27 with TRBJ1-1, with unresolved D. The germline V gene encodes CDR1 MNHEY and CDR2 SMNVEV (reference sequence). The CDR3 has 14 residues. The germline V and J ends were trimmed by 2 bases and 1 base, with 8 bases remaining between them. This CDR3 reads CASSLMGGNTEAFF. The CDR3 region has the DNA TGTGCCAGCAGTTTAATGGGAGGGAACACTGAAGCTTTCTTT.

V and J are TRBV2 and TRBJ1-1; possible D gene TRBD1, 5 bases. Deletions cut 5 bases from V and 4 bases from J, with 8 bases between. Germline V gives CDR1 SNHLY, CDR2 FYNNEI. The CDR3 totals 12 residues. The CDR3 bases are TGTGCCAGCAGTTCGGGGGGCACTGAAGCTTTCTTT. Translating it yields CASSSGGTEAFF.

The genes are TRBV5-8 and TRBJ2-1; D assignment may be TRBD1 or TRBD2 (5 bases each). Germline lookup yields CDR1 SGHTS and CDR2 YDEGEE. The V end was cut by 7 bases, the J end by 7 bases, with 12 bases between. The CDR3 runs 12 residues. For the CDR3, the DNA is TGTGCCAGCCGGGACCGCGGGAATGAGCAGTTCTTC. It yields the protein CASRDRGNEQFF.

The chain joins TRBV30 to TRBJ1-1; D gene unclear. Germline CDR1 and CDR2: GTSNPN and SVGIG (reference sequence). This CDR3 is built from 13 residues. V was cut by 2 bases and J by 3 bases, with 10 bases left in between. CDR3 sequence reads: CAWSSWGDTEAFF. The DNA of the CDR3 is TGTGCCTGGAGTAGCTGGGGAGACACTGAAGCTTTCTTT. The variable domain in full, completed from reference TRBV30 and TRBJ1-1, reads SQTIHQWPATLVQPVGSPLSLECTVEGTSNPNLYWYRQAAGRGLQLLFYSVGIGQISSEVPQNLSASRPQDRQFILSSKKLLLSDSGFYLCAWSSWGDTEAFFGQGTRLTVV.

The sample holds one count of this clone. The V gene is TRBV5-5, the J gene TRBJ2-5, with D hard to call. Germline CDR1 reads SGHKS; CDR2 reads YYEKEE (reference sequence). Trimming cost V 2 bases and J 4 bases, with 6 bases left between them. The CDR3 has 12 residues. The CDR3 DNA sequence: TGTGCCAGCAGCTTTACGGGAGAGACCCAGTACTTC. Protein: CASSFTGETQYF.

The V call is TRBV6-2 or TRBV6-3, the J call TRBJ2-7; 7 bases are shared with TRBD1. The CDR3 runs 16 residues. V lost 5 bases and J lost 3; bases outside the gene matches: 13. Germline loops: CDR1 MNHEY, CDR2 SVGEGT. CDR3 bases: TGTGCCAGCAGTCGCCGGGACAGAACGAAATACTACGAGCAGTACTTC. Translating gives CASSRRDRTKYYEQYF.

The gene calls are TRBV6-5 and TRBJ2-3; the match to TRBD1 covers 9 bases. CDR3 length: 14 residues. The V gene's germline CDR1 is MNHEY and CDR2 SVGAGI. The J segment lost 4 bases and the V segment lost 7 bases, leaving 6 bases of the junction unmatched. The CDR3 DNA reads as TGTGCCAGCAAACCGGGACAGGGACCAGATACGCAGTATTTT. Translated, it gives CASKPGQGPDTQYF.

The J gene is TRBJ2-7, the V gene TRBV5-1; TRBD2 agrees at 9 bases. This CDR3 contains 17 residues. V was pared by 0 bases and J by 3 bases, with 10 bases of the junction left unmatched. The germline V gene encodes CDR1 SGHRS and CDR2 YFSETQ. CDR3 region: CASSLGLAALNNYEQYF. In DNA form, the CDR3 reads TGCGCCAGCAGCTTGGGACTAGCGGCACTCAATAACTACGAGCAGTACTTC.

The V gene is TRBV5-1, the J gene TRBJ1-2, with 11 positions matching TRBD1. Germline V CDR1 and CDR2: SGHRS, YFSETQ. V lost 0 bases and J lost 8; bases outside the gene matches: 15. This CDR3 is built from 18 residues. The CDR3 spells CASSLGGQGAQAVQGYTF. CDR3 in DNA: TGCGCCAGCAGCTTGGGAGGACAGGGGGCGCAGGCTGTTCAGGGCTACACCTTC.

This chain uses TRBV4-1 with TRBJ1-1; 11 nucleotides line up with TRBD1. Unmatched junction bases numbered 17, after V lost 3 bases and J lost 5 bases. Germline CDR1 MGHRA, CDR2 YSYEKL. The CDR3 sequence is 19 residues long. This CDR3 is CASSHATAARGDRGTEAFF. CDR3 bases: TGCGCCAGCAGCCATGCCACCGCCGCCCGGGGGGACAGGGGGACTGAAGCTTTCTTT.